The 27 T cell receptor beta chains below come from one sample, sequenced in a study of T cells after yellow fever vaccination. TCRdb ran MiXCR on the 5' RACE reads and lists one entry per CDR3 protein. In the table there are around 310,000 distinct CDR3 sequences, 8.5% to 9% of which are singletons. The sequencing here drew on PBMCs, taken on the day of the first yellow fever vaccination. Every receptor here comes from a man between 18 and 35 years old who received the YFV17D yellow fever vaccine.

The rearrangement uses TRBV6-2 or TRBV6-3 and TRBJ2-5; the D is unclear. Germline V gene data show CDR1 as MNHEY and CDR2 as SVGEGT. CDR3 size: 13 residues. Trimming removed 2 bases at V and 5 bases at J, with 9 bases between. The CDR3: CASSYLVRETQYF. CDR3 nucleotides: TGTGCCAGCAGTTACCTAGTACGGGAGACCCAGTACTTC.

This clonotype was counted between two and nine times. The chain is built from TRBV28 and TRBJ2-1, with D possibly TRBD2 on 5 matching bases. This CDR3 contains 13 residues. Between the trimmed V and J ends, which lost 8 bases and 10 bases, there was a span of 18 bases. CDR1 and CDR2 from the germline V gene are MDHEN and SYDVKM. The CDR3 DNA reads TGTGCCAGCCTTAGCCGGGGTCGATGGGAGCAGTTCTTC. As protein: CASLSRGRWEQFF. Combining the CDR3 with reference TRBV28 and TRBJ2-1 gives the whole variable domain DVKVTQSSRYLVKRTGEKVFLECVQDMDHENMFWYRQDPGLGLRLIYFSYDVKMKEKGDIPEGYSVSREKKERFSLILESASTNQTSMYLCASLSRGRWEQFFGPGTRLTVL.

This chain links TRBV10-3 with TRBJ2-1; 7 nucleotides agree with TRBD1. Germline V lookup: CDR1 ENHRY, CDR2 SYGVKD. The V segment lost 10 bases and the J segment 7 bases; nucleotides outside the gene matches: 10. The CDR3 contains 13 residues. CDR3 in amino acids: CASLRDSLNEQFF. The CDR3, as DNA: TGTGCCAGCCTTCGGGACAGTCTAAATGAGCAGTTCTTC.

This clonotype showed up just a few times. J is TRBJ2-7 and V is TRBV5-1; D gene ambiguous. The CDR3 runs 13 residues. V was cut by 6 bases and J by 4 bases, with 14 bases left in between. CDR1 and CDR2 (germline): SGHRS, YFSETQ. The CDR3 nucleotides read TGCGCCAGCAAAAGGCAGAACACTTACGAGCAGTACTTC. Its protein is CASKRQNTYEQYF.

V and J are TRBV29-1 and TRBJ2-1; 10 bases fit TRBD2. Losses at the gene ends were 6 bases for V and 2 bases for J; bases not matched to a gene: 13. CDR1 SQVTM and CDR2 ANQGSEA come from the germline V gene. This CDR3 is 17 amino acids long. The CDR3 DNA sequence: TGCAGCGTCGGACAGGGATCTAGCGGGGGAACCTACAATGAGCAGTTCTTC. Translating gives CSVGQGSSGGTYNEQFF.

This clonotype occurred a few times. This sequence joins TRBV7-2 and TRBJ1-2, with D tentatively TRBD1 (6 bases). The germline V gene has CDR1 SGHTA and CDR2 FQGNSA. This CDR3 is 16 amino acids long. Deletions cut 1 base from V and 4 bases from J, with 16 bases between. The CDR3 DNA follows: TGTGCCAGCAGCTTAGATTATCAGGGGTCTTCCTATGGCTACACCTTC. It yields the protein CASSLDYQGSSYGYTF.

J is TRBJ2-2 and V is TRBV12-3 or TRBV12-4; 8 nucleotides line up with TRBD2. The CDR3 totals 14 residues. The J segment lost 7 bases and the V segment lost 4 bases, leaving 5 bases of the junction unmatched. The CDR3 coding sequence is TGTGCCAGCAGTTACAACCTAGCGGGCGGGGAGCTGTTTTTT. It encodes CASSYNLAGGELFF.

The chain has TRBV6-1 and TRBJ2-4; D is uncertain. The CDR3 covers 14 residues. Between the trimmed V and J ends, which lost 6 bases and 0 bases, there was a span of 9 bases. Germline values: CDR1 MNHNS, CDR2 SASEGT. The CDR3, as DNA: TGTGCCAGCAGACCCCCGGTAGCCAAAAACATTCAGTACTTC. It yields the protein CASRPPVAKNIQYF.

The table lists this clonotype with many counts. The chain combines TRBV20-1 with TRBJ2-7, with D possibly called TRBD1 or TRBD2 (5 bases each). The V end was cut by 5 bases, the J end by 2 bases, with 13 bases between. This CDR3 comprises 13 residues. The germline gives CDR1 DFQATT, CDR2 SNEGSKA (reference sequence). CDR3 bases: TGCAGTGCTCCAAAGAGGGACCCCTACGAGCAGTACGTC. Residues: CSAPKRDPYEQYV.

This clonotype was detected only once. The V call is TRBV5-7, the J call TRBJ2-1; D is possibly TRBD2 (6 bases). TRBV5-7 carries the ORF label, with uncertain function. Trimming pared 4 bases from V and 8 bases from J, leaving 10 bases between. This CDR3 has 12 residues. In DNA, the CDR3 is TGTGCCAGCAGCCCCGGGGGTGATGAGCAGTTCTTC. Its translation is CASSPGGDEQFF.

The genes are TRBV27 and TRBJ2-1; D ambiguous. With 4 bases removed from V and 0 bases from J, the gap between germline ends came to 19 bases. The CDR3 is 18 amino acids. Looked up from germline, CDR1 is MNHEY and CDR2 is SMNVEV (reference sequence). This CDR3 reads CASSSNPDWVSSYNEQFF. CDR3 bases: TGTGCCAGCAGTTCCAATCCCGACTGGGTAAGCTCCTACAATGAGCAGTTCTTC.

There are many counts of this clonotype. V and J are TRBV7-2 and TRBJ2-7, with D possibly matching TRBD2 (6 bases). Trimming removed 5 bases from V and 1 base from J, with 18 bases in between. Germline-derived CDR1 and CDR2 are SGHTA and FQGNSA. The CDR3 is made up of 16 amino acids. The CDR3 coding sequence is TGTGCCAGCAGCCCCAAACTAGCTGAACTTTCCTACGAGCAGTACTTC. Its translation: CASSPKLAELSYEQYF.

The chain employs TRBV7-9 and TRBJ2-4; tentative D call: TRBD2 (7 bases). V was clipped by 3 bases and J by 5 bases, with 8 bases between them. In germline, CDR1 is SEHNR, CDR2 FQNEAQ (reference sequence). This CDR3 has 13 residues. CDR3: CASSFGGQNIQYF. CDR3 in DNA: TGTGCCAGCAGCTTCGGGGGGCAAAACATTCAGTACTTC.

Ten or more counts support this clonotype. The chain recombines TRBV18 with TRBJ2-2; possible D gene TRBD1, 5 bases. Germline V lookup: CDR1 KGHSH, CDR2 LQKENI. V was shortened by 2 bases and J by 0 bases, with 10 bases between the two germline ends. There are 16 residues in the CDR3. The DNA of the CDR3 is TGTGCCAGCTCACCAGGACACCCAACGAACACCGGGGAGCTGTTTTTT. Translation gives CASSPGHPTNTGELFF. The whole variable domain, remainder taken from reference TRBV18 and TRBJ2-2, is NAGVMQNPRHLVRRRGQEARLRCSPMKGHSHVYWYRQLPEEGLKFMVYLQKENIIDESGMPKERFSAEFPKEGPSILRIQQVVRGDSAAYFCASSPGHPTNTGELFFGEGSRLTVL.

The chain has TRBV27 and TRBJ1-1, with unresolved D. Trimming removed 3 bases at V and 6 bases at J, with 17 bases between. This CDR3 comprises 15 residues. Germline values: CDR1 MNHEY, CDR2 SMNVEV (reference sequence). The CDR3 DNA reads TGTGCCAGCAGTTTCATCGCCGGGTTAGGAGCTGAAGCTTTCTTT. Translation gives CASSFIAGLGAEAFF.

The chain uses TRBV28 and TRBJ2-7; 9 nucleotides agree with TRBD1. The CDR3 has 15 amino acids. V shed 5 bases and J 7 bases; nucleotides not matched to a gene: 12. Germline V gene lookup returns CDR1 MDHEN and CDR2 SYDVKM. CDR3 in DNA: TGTGCCAGCAGTGCACCGGGACAGGGAACACGTGAGCAGTACTTC. Translated: CASSAPGQGTREQYF.

This chain connects TRBV6-4 to TRBJ2-1; 9 bases are shared with TRBD2. The V and J ends lost 5 bases and 6 bases, in that order; junction bases with no gene match: 5. CDR1 is MRHNA, CDR2 SNTAGT, per germline. This CDR3 is built from 14 residues. In nucleotides, the CDR3 is TGTGCCAGCAGTCGCGGGGGGGCCTTCAATGAGCAGTTCTTC. Its translation: CASSRGGAFNEQFF.

In this sample, this clonotype turned up many times. This chain joins TRBV29-1 and TRBJ2-5; D is possibly TRBD1 (5 bases). V lost 0 bases, J lost 5 bases, and 13 bases lay in between. Per the germline V gene, CDR1 is SQVTM and CDR2 is ANQGSEA. The CDR3 contains 14 residues. Written as DNA, the CDR3 is TGCAGCGTTGAAGATCTAGGGGTTAGTGAGACCCAGTACTTC. This sequence encodes CSVEDLGVSETQYF.

The gene calls are TRBV7-8 and TRBJ2-5; 12 nucleotides match TRBD1. Germline V CDR1 and CDR2: SGHVS, FQNEAQ. This CDR3 comprises 17 residues. The J segment lost 3 bases and the V segment lost 7 bases, leaving 12 bases of the junction unmatched. Written as DNA, the CDR3 is TGTGCCAGCATCCAAAGGGCCGGGACAGGGGGCGAAGAGACCCAGTACTTC. It yields the protein CASIQRAGTGGEETQYF.

CDR3 sequence (DNA): TGTGCCAGCAGTTTATCGAAGGGCGGCGGGGCCAACGTCCTGACTTTC. It yields the protein CASSLSKGGGANVLTF. The chain is built from TRBV27 and TRBJ2-6; no definite D call. Germline loops: CDR1 MNHEY, CDR2 SMNVEV (reference sequence). V lost 0 bases and J lost 4, with 10 bases in between. There are 16 residues in the CDR3.

This clonotype came up a few times. The chain links TRBV30 to TRBJ2-5; 9 nucleotides agree with TRBD1. In germline, CDR1 is GTSNPN, CDR2 SVGIG (reference sequence). The V segment lost 2 bases and the J segment 4 bases; nucleotides outside the gene matches: 11. The CDR3 contains 16 residues. CDR3 bases: TGTGCCTGGAGTTCGGGACAGGGCCCTATGCCAGAGACCCAGTACTTC. This codes for CAWSSGQGPMPETQYF.

The table lists this clonotype with many counts. This chain uses TRBV5-6 with TRBJ2-1, with D possibly TRBD1 on 6 matching bases. V lost 6 bases and J lost 9, with 19 bases in between. The CDR3 runs 14 residues. Germline V lookup: CDR1 SGHDT, CDR2 YYEEEE. The DNA for the CDR3 is TGTGCCAGCAATTGGGCAGGGGCGGCGGGTGAGCAGTTCTTC. Protein product: CASNWAGAAGEQFF.

This chain uses TRBV18 with TRBJ2-1; 13 positions match TRBD2. V lost 6 bases, J lost 6 bases, and 5 bases stayed unmatched. This CDR3 spans 15 amino acids. The germline CDR1 and CDR2 sequences are KGHSH and LQKENI. The CDR3 here is CASSIRLAGGNEQFF. The DNA of the CDR3 is TGTGCCAGCTCCATCCGACTAGCGGGGGGCAATGAGCAGTTCTTC. Full variable domain (remainder filled in from reference TRBV18 and TRBJ2-1): NAGVMQNPRHLVRRRGQEARLRCSPMKGHSHVYWYRQLPEEGLKFMVYLQKENIIDESGMPKERFSAEFPKEGPSILRIQQVVRGDSAAYFCASSIRLAGGNEQFFGPGTRLTVL.

This clonotype was seen only a few times. The rearrangement links TRBV5-1 to TRBJ2-5; no clear D gene. Trimming shortened V by 2 bases and J by 5 bases, and 10 bases separated the two germline ends. Germline-derived CDR1 and CDR2 are SGHRS and YFSETQ. The CDR3 is made up of 13 amino acids. The CDR3 loop reads CASSFGPAETQYF. In DNA, the CDR3 is TGCGCCAGCAGCTTCGGGCCGGCGGAGACCCAGTACTTC.

The chain has TRBV12-3 or TRBV12-4 and TRBJ2-1, with D perhaps being TRBD1 or TRBD2 (5 bases each). Trimming cost V 2 bases and J 3 bases, with 11 bases left between them. The length of the CDR3 is 15 residues. In DNA form, the CDR3 reads TGTGCCAGCAGTTTACAGGGACCGGGCTACAATGAGCAGTTCTTC. Translated: CASSLQGPGYNEQFF.

The chain couples TRBV4-1 to TRBJ2-7; D might be TRBD1 (6 bases). CDR3 length: 15 amino acids. CDR1 and CDR2 (germline): MGHRA, YSYEKL. Trimming took 4 bases from V and 0 from J, leaving 13 bases between them. CDR3 coding DNA: TGCGCCAGCAGCCCCTTGGGGGCGAGCTCCTACGAGCAGTACTTC. This sequence encodes CASSPLGASSYEQYF.

The chain's CDR3 is CSARQGTEQYV. The DNA of the CDR3 is TGCAGCGCAAGACAGGGGACCGAGCAGTACGTC. The chain employs TRBV29-1 and TRBJ2-7; 8 nucleotides line up with TRBD1. The CDR3 consists of 11 residues. Germline V gene sequence: CDR1 SQVTM, CDR2 ANQGSEA. The V and J ends lost 7 bases and 6 bases, in that order; junction bases with no gene match: 5.